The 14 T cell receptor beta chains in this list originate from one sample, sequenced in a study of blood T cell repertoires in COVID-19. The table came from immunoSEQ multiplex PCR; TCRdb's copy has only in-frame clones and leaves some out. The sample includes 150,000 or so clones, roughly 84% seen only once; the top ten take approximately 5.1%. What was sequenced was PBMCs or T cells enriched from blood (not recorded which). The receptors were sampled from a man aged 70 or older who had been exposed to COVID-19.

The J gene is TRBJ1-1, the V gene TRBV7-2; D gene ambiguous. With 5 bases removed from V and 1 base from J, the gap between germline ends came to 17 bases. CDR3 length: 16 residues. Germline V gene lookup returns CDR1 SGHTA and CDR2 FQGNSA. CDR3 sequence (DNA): TGTGCCAGCAGCACACAGCCCCTAACCTCGAACACTGAAGCTTTCTTT. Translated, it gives CASSTQPLTSNTEAFF.

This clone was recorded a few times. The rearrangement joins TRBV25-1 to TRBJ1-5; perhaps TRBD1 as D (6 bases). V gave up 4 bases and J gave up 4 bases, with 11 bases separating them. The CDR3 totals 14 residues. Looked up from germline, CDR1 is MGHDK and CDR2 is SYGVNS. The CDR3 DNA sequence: TGTGCCAGCAGTGGCAGGGGTGGAAATCAGCCCCAGCATTTT. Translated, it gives CASSGRGGNQPQHF.

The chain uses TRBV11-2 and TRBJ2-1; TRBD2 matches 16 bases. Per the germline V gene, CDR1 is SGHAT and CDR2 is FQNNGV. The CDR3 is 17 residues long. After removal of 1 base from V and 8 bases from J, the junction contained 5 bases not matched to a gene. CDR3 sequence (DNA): TGTGCCAGCAGCTTAGGAGGGACTAGCGGGAGGGCCTATGAGCAGTTCTTC. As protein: CASSLGGTSGRAYEQFF.

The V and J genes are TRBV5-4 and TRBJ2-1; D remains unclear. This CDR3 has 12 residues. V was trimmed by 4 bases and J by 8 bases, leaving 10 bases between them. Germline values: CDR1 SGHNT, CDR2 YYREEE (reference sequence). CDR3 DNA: TGTGCCAGCAGCCCGATAGAAGATGAGCAGTTCTTC. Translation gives CASSPIEDEQFF.

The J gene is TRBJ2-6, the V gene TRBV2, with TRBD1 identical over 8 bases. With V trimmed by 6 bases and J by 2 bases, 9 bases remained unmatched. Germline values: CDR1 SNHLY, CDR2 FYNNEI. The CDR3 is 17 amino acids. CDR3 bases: TGTGCCAGCAGCCTGGGACAGGCGATCGCTGGGGCCAACGTCCTGACTTTC. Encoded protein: CASSLGQAIAGANVLTF.

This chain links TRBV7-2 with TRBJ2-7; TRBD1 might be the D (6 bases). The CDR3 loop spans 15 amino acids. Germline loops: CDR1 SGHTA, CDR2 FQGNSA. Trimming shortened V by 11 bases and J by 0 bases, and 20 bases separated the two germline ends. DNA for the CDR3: TGTGCCGCGGAAGGGGGAGAAGGGAGCTCCTACGAGCAGTACTTC. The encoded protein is CAAEGGEGSSYEQYF.

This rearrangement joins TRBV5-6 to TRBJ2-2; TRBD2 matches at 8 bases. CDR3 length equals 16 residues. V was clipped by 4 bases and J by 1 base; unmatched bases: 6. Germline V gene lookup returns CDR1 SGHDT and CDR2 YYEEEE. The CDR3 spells CASSPRLALNTGELFF. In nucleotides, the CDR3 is TGTGCCAGCAGCCCGAGACTAGCGCTGAACACCGGGGAGCTGTTTTTT.

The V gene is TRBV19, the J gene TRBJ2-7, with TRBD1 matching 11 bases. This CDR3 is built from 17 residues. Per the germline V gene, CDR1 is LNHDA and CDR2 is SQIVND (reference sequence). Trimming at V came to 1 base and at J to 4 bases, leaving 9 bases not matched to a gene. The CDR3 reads CASSIATGQGARYEQYF. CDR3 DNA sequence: TGTGCCAGTAGTATAGCCACTGGACAGGGGGCGCGTTACGAGCAGTACTTC.

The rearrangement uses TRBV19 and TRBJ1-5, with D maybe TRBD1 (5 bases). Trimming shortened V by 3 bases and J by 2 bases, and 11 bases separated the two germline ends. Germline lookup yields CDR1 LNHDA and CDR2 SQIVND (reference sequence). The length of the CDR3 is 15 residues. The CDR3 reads CASSIKGARNQPQHF. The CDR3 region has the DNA TGTGCCAGTAGTATTAAAGGGGCCCGCAATCAGCCCCAGCATTTT.

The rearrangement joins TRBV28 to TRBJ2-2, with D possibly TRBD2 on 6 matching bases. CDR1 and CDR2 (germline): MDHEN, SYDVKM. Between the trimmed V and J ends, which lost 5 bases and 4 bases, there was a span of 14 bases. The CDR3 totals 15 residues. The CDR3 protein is CASSRTSTSTGELFF. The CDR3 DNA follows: TGTGCCAGCAGTCGAACCTCGACTAGCACCGGGGAGCTGTTTTTT. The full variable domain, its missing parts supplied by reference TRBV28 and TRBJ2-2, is DVKVTQSSRYLVKRTGEKVFLECVQDMDHENMFWYRQDPGLGLRLIYFSYDVKMKEKGDIPEGYSVSREKKERFSLILESASTNQTSMYLCASSRTSTSTGELFFGEGSRLTVL.

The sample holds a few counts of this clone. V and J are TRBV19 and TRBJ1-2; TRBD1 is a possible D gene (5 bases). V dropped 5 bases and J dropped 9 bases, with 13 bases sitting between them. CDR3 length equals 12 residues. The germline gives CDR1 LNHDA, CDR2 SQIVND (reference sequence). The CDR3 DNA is TGTGCCAGTAGTTCCAGGGAAATCCGCTACACCTTC. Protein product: CASSSREIRYTF.

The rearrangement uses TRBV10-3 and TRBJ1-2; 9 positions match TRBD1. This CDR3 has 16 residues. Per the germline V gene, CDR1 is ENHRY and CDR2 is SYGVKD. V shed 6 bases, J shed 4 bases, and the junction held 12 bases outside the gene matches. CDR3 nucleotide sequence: TGTGCCATCAGCCCCGGGGTGGGACAGGGTTCCTATGGCTACACCTTC. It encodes CAISPGVGQGSYGYTF.

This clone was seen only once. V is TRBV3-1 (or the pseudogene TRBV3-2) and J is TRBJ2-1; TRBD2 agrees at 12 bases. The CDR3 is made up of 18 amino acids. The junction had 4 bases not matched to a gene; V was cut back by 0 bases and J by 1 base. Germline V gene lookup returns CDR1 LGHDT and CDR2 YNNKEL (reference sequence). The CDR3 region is CASSQERLAGVSYNEQFF. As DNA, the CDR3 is TGTGCCAGCAGCCAAGAAAGACTAGCGGGGGTTTCCTACAATGAGCAGTTCTTC.

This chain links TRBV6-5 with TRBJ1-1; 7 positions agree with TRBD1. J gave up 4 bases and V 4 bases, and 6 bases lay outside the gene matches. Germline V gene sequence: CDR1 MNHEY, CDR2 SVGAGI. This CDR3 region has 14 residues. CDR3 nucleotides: TGTGCCAGCAGTTTCACGACAGGGTCCACTGAAGCTTTCTTT. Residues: CASSFTTGSTEAFF.